A single T cell receptor (beta chain) is shown here with its context. The antigen is unknown. Other DNA sequences of this sample code for an identical CDR3. This sample is part of a study of T cell responses to AZD1222 COVID-19 vaccine. The study, taken as a whole, reports: Nearly half of the spike-specific TCRs reportedly recognize variant regions that carry no mutations. Most donors were white British, females outnumbered males, and clonal diversity was possibly underestimated.

With 6 bases removed from V and 3 bases from J, the gap between germline ends came to 8 bases. This CDR3 comprises 11 residues. Germline values: CDR1 SQVTM, CDR2 ANQGSEA. Libraries were prepared by immunoSEQ multiplex PCR; TCRdb keeps only in-frame clonotypes and omits some of them. The sample includes about 220,000 clones, just over 90% seen only once; the top ten take 1%. The chain couples TRBV29-1 to TRBJ1-1; D not certain. The starting material was peripheral blood, obtained on day 0 of MenACWY control vaccination. The TCR comes from an adult in good health. The DNA of the CDR3 is TGCAGCGTGGTTAGGGACACTGAAGCTTTCTTT. Its protein is CSVVRDTEAFF.